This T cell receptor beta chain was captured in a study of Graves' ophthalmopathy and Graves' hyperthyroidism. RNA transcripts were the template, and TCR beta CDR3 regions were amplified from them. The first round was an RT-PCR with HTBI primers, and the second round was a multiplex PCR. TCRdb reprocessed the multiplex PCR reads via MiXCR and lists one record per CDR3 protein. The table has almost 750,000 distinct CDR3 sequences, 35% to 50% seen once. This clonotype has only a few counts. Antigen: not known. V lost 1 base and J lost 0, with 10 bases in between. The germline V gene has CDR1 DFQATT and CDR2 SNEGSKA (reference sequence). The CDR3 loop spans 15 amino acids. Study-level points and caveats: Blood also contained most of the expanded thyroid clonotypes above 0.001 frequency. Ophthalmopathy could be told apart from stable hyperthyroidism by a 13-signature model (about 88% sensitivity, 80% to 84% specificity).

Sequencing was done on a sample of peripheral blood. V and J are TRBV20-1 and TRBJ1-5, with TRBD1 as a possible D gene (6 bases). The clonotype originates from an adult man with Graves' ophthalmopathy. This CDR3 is CSARGRTDSNQPQHF. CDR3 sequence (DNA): TGCAGTGCTAGAGGTCGGACAGATAGCAATCAGCCCCAGCATTTT.